The clone carrying this T cell receptor (beta chain) was detected many times. The antigen remains unidentified. About 33,000 T cell genomes (approximately 190 ng DNA) went into each sorted-subset replicate. As processed by the authors: Filtering differed since immunoSEQ provided only junctions, with no quality scores. Generated by immunoSEQ multiplex PCR, the TCRdb table keeps only in-frame clones and is missing some. The V and J calls and the clone size are those of that table, but D and trimming were determined from the DNA. This table holds over a million clones, 60% to 80% found once. This sample stems from a study of shared clonotypes between healthy human individuals. General study points: Naive subsets usually exceeded memory subsets in estimated richness. The four-donor shared clonotypes exceeded non-shared clonotypes in generation probability, with non-shared ones scoring lower.

In germline, CDR1 is WNHNN, CDR2 SYGVQD (reference sequence). CDR3 size: 12 residues. Trimming pared 7 bases from V and 6 bases from J, leaving 13 bases between. The gene calls are TRBV10-1 and TRBJ2-7; D gene unclear. The source of this sequence is a man aged 18-30 years in good health. The sequencing input was memory CD4+ T cells sorted from blood. The sample's subset: CD45RA-negative fraction. The CDR3 spells CASIEVICEQYF. The CDR3 DNA sequence: TGCGCCAGCATCGAGGTGATTTGCGAGCAGTACTTC.